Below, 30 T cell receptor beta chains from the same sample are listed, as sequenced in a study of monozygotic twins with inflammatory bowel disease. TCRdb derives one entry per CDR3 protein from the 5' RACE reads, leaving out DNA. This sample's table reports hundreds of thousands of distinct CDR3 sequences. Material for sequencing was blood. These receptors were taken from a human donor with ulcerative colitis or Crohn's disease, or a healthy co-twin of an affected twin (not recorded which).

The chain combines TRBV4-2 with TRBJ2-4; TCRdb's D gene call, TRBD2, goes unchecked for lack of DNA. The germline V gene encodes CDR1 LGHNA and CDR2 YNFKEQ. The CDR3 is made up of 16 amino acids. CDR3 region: CASSQEAGGHKNIQYF.

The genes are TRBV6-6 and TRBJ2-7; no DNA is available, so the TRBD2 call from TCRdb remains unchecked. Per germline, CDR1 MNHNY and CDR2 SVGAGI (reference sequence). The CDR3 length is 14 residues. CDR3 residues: CASRGGTSGYEQYF.

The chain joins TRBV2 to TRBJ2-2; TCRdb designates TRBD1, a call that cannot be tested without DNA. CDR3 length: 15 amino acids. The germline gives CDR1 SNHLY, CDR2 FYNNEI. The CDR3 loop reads CASSARLREAGELFF.

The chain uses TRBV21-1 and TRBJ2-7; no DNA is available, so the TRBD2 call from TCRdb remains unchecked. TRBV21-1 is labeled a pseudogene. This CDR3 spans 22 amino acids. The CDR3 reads CASSTRSQTGLAGGISSYEQYF.

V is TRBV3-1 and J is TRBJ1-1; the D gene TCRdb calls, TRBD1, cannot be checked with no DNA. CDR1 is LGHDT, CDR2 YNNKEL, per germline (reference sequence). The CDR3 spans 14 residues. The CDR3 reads CASSMGLMNTEAFF.

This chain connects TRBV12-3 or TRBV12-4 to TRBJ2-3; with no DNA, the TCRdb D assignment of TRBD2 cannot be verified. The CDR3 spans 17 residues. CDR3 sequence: CASSAGGGTTGQCTQYF.

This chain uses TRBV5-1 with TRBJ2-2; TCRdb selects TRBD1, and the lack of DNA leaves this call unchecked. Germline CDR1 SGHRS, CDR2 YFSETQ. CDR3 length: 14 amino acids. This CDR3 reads CASSRQRDSGELFF.

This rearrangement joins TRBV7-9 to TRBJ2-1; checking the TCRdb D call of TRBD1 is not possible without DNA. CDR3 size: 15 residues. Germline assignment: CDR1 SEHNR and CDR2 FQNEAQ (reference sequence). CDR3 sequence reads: CASNWVETGLYEQFF.

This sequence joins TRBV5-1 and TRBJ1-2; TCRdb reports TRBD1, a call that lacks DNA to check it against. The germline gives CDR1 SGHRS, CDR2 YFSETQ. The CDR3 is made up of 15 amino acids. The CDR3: CASSRVRGDNYGYTF.

The CDR3 here is CASSGPSGGLYNEQFF. This sequence joins TRBV6-1 and TRBJ2-1; the D gene TCRdb calls, TRBD1, cannot be checked with no DNA. Germline V gives CDR1 MNHNS, CDR2 SASEGT. The CDR3 is 16 amino acids.

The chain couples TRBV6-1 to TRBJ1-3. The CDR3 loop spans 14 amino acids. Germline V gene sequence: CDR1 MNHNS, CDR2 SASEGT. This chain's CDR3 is CASSRGDSGNTIYF.

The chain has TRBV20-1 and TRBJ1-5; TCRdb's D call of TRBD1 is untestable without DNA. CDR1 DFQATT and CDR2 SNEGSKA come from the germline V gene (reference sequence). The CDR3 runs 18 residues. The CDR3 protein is CSASPIKTGLLSNQPQHF.

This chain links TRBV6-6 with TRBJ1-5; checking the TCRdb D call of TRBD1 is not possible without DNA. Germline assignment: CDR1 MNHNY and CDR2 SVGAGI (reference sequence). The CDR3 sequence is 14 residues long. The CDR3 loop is CASRSAGGDQPQHF.

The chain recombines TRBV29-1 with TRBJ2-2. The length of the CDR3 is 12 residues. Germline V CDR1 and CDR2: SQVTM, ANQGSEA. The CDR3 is CSVVWNTGELFF.

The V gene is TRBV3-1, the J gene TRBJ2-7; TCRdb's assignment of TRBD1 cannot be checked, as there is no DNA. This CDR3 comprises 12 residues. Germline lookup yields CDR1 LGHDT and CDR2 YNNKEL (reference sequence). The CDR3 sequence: CASSQGPYEQYF.

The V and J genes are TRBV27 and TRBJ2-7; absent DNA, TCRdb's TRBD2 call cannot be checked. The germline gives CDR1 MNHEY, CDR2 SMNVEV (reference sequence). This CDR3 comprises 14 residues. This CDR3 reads CASRRTGGGGEQYF.

The CDR3 protein is CASRTSISSGNTIYF. The chain links TRBV14 to TRBJ1-3. The CDR3 covers 15 residues. Germline V gene sequence: CDR1 SGHDN, CDR2 FVKESK.

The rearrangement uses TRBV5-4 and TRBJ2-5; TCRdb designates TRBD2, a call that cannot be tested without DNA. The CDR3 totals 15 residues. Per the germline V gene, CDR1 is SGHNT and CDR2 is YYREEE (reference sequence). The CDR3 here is CASSRGLAGWETQYF.

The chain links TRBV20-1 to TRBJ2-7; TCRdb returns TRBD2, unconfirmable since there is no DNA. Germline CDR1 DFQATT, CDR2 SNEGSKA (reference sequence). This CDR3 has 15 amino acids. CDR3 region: CSARGGSGSSYEQYF.

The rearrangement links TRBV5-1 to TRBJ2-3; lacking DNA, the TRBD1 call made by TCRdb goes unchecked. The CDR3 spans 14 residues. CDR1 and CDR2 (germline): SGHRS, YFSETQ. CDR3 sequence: CASSSGDYLDTQYF.

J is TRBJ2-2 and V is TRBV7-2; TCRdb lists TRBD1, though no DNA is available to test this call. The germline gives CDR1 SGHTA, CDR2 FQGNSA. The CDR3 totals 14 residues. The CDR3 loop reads CASSSSGGFGELFF.

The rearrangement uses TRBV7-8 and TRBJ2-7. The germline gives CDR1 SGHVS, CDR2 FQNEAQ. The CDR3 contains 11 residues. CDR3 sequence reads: CASSVTYEQYF.

The CDR3 loop reads CASKRTGQETQYF. This chain joins TRBV19 and TRBJ2-5; TCRdb gives TRBD1 as the D gene, but with no DNA this cannot be confirmed. CDR1 is LNHDA, CDR2 SQIVND, per germline (reference sequence). The CDR3 spans 13 residues.

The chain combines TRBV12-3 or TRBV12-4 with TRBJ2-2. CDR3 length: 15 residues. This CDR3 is CASERWSGLTGELFF.

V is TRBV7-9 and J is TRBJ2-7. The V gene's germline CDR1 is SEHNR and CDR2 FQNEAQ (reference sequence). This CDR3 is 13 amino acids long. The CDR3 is CASSLTVYGEQYF. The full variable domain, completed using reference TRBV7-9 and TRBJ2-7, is DTGVSQNPRHKITKRGQNVTFRCDPISEHNRLYWYRQTLGQGPEFLTYFQNEAQLEKSRLLSDRFSAERPKGSFSTLEIQRTEQGDSAMYLCASSLTVYGEQYFGPGTRLTVT.

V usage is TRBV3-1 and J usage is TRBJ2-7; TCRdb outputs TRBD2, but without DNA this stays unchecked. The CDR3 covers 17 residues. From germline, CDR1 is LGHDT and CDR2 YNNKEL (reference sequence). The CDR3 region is CASSQLVGGGIAREQYF.

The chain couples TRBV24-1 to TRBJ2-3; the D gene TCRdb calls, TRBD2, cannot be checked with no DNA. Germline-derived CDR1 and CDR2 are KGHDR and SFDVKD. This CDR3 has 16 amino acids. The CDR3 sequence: CATSDFGGRGTDTQYF.

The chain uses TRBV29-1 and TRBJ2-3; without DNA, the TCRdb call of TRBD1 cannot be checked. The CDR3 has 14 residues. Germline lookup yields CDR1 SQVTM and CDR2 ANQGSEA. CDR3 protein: CSVVGAGLTDTQYF.

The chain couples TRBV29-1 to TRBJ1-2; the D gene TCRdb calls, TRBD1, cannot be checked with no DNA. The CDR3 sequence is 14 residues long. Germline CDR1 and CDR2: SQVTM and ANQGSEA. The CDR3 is CSVGPGGEGSGYTF.

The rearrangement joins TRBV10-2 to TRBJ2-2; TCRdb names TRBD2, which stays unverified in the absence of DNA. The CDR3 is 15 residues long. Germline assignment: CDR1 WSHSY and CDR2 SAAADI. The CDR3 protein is CASKGADLNTGELFF.